Each of the 19 T cell receptor beta chains below was sequenced from the same sample in a study of identical twins. MiXCR was run by TCRdb on the 5' RACE reads, yielding one entry per CDR3 protein. The repertoire holds more than 650,000 distinct CDR3 sequences, with around 6% as singletons. The sequenced material came from naive T cells sorted from blood. The receptors shown here come from a man between 18 and 29 years old in good health.

This clonotype was seen a few times. The chain combines TRBV6-1 with TRBJ1-2, with 10 bases fitting TRBD1. Germline V gene sequence: CDR1 MNHNS, CDR2 SASEGT. This CDR3 is built from 15 residues. The ends lost 5 bases at V and 3 bases at J; junction bases unmatched: 6. For the CDR3, the DNA is TGTGCCAGCAGTCAGACAGGGGGCGATGACTATGGCTACACCTTC. Its protein product is CASSQTGGDDYGYTF.

This clonotype was observed at least ten times. V is TRBV6-5 and J is TRBJ2-5; D perhaps matches TRBD1 (6 bases). From germline, CDR1 is MNHEY and CDR2 SVGAGI. The length of the CDR3 is 13 residues. The V end lost 5 bases, the J end lost 5 bases, and 12 bases lay between the germline ends. The CDR3 region is CASSNPRGETQYF. The CDR3 region has the DNA TGTGCCAGCAGTAACCCGAGGGGGGAGACCCAGTACTTC.

This clonotype was picked up many times. The chain recombines TRBV24-1 with TRBJ2-1; the D gene is possibly TRBD1 (7 bases). Germline V gene lookup returns CDR1 KGHDR and CDR2 SFDVKD. The CDR3 length is 14 residues. The V end was cut by 9 bases, the J end by 4 bases, with 15 bases between. The CDR3 spells CATRRGTGYNEQFF. The CDR3 nucleotides are TGTGCCACCCGCAGGGGGACTGGGTACAATGAGCAGTTCTTC.

This clonotype was observed many times. The V call is TRBV10-3, the J call TRBJ2-2; perhaps D is TRBD1 or TRBD2 (5 bases each). Trimming left V 0 bases short and J 3 bases short, with 8 bases between. CDR1 ENHRY and CDR2 SYGVKD come from the germline V gene. The CDR3 runs to 15 residues. CDR3 amino acids: CAISESVGDTGELFF. DNA for the CDR3: TGTGCCATCAGTGAGTCGGTGGGGGACACCGGGGAGCTGTTTTTT.

The CDR3 DNA follows: TGTGCCAGCAGCCAAGGAGGACAACTCAATCAGCCCCAGCATTTT. Protein: CASSQGGQLNQPQHF. The chain links TRBV3-1 to TRBJ1-5; perhaps TRBD1 as D (5 bases). V was trimmed by 1 base and J by 3 bases, leaving 10 bases between them. The CDR3 consists of 15 residues. The germline gives CDR1 LGHDT, CDR2 YNNKEL (reference sequence).

This clonotype has only a few counts. The rearrangement links TRBV13 to TRBJ2-7; D may match TRBD1 or TRBD2 (5 bases each). V gave up 3 bases and J gave up 3 bases, with 18 bases separating them. The CDR3 totals 16 residues. In germline, CDR1 is PRHDT, CDR2 FYEKMQ (reference sequence). CDR3 sequence: CASSFRATAEIYEQYF. CDR3 DNA sequence: TGTGCCAGCAGCTTTAGGGCGACAGCGGAGATCTACGAGCAGTACTTC.

Many counts were recorded for this clonotype. The chain employs TRBV5-1 and TRBJ2-1; tentative D call: TRBD1 (5 bases). V lost 2 bases, J lost 8 bases, and 14 bases lay in between. Per germline, CDR1 SGHRS and CDR2 YFSETQ. The CDR3 consists of 14 residues. CDR3 in amino acids: CASSFQGAGDEQFF. The CDR3 DNA is TGCGCCAGCAGCTTTCAAGGGGCTGGCGATGAGCAGTTCTTC.

This clonotype was counted many times. The rearrangement links TRBV20-1 to TRBJ2-5; D remains ambiguous. CDR3 length equals 10 residues. V was pared by 6 bases and J by 5 bases, with 7 bases between. In germline, CDR1 is DFQATT, CDR2 SNEGSKA (reference sequence). The CDR3 region has the DNA TGCAGTGCCCCTGCGGAGACCCAGTACTTC. Its protein is CSAPAETQYF.

This chain joins TRBV18 and TRBJ1-5; D gene uncertain. This CDR3 comprises 13 residues. V was trimmed by 2 bases and J by 4 bases, leaving 6 bases between them. Germline V gives CDR1 KGHSH, CDR2 LQKENI. The CDR3 bases are TGTGCCAGCTCACCAACAGCGAATCAGCCCCAGCATTTT. Encoded protein: CASSPTANQPQHF. Based on the CDR3 plus reference TRBV18 and TRBJ1-5, the full variable domain is NAGVMQNPRHLVRRRGQEARLRCSPMKGHSHVYWYRQLPEEGLKFMVYLQKENIIDESGMPKERFSAEFPKEGPSILRIQQVVRGDSAAYFCASSPTANQPQHFGDGTRLSIL.

The V gene is TRBV7-2, the J gene TRBJ2-7, with D maybe TRBD2 (7 bases). The CDR3 extends over 14 amino acids. Germline V gene data show CDR1 as SGHTA and CDR2 as FQGNSA. V dropped 3 bases and J dropped 5 bases, with 14 bases sitting between them. CDR3 nucleotide sequence: TGTGCCAGCAGCTTGGGGGGGCGCCTCAACGAGCAGTACTTC. As protein: CASSLGGRLNEQYF.

This sequence joins TRBV2 and TRBJ2-1; 7 positions match TRBD2. V shed 3 bases, J shed 2 bases, and the junction held 7 bases outside the gene matches. CDR1 and CDR2 from the germline V gene are SNHLY and FYNNEI. This CDR3 has 16 residues. CDR3 residues: CASSEGGRVAYNEQFF. The DNA of the CDR3 is TGTGCCAGCAGTGAGGGCGGGAGAGTCGCCTACAATGAGCAGTTCTTC.

This clonotype was observed at least ten times. The gene calls are TRBV27 and TRBJ1-2, with 8 bases identical to TRBD1. With V trimmed by 2 bases and J by 5 bases, 10 bases remained unmatched. Per the germline V gene, CDR1 is MNHEY and CDR2 is SMNVEV (reference sequence). The CDR3 extends over 16 amino acids. The CDR3 is CASSLEGQATSYGYTF. The CDR3, as DNA: TGTGCCAGCAGTTTAGAGGGACAGGCCACTTCGTATGGCTACACCTTC.

This clonotype showed up many times. The J gene is TRBJ1-2, the V gene TRBV25-1; D is perhaps TRBD1 (6 bases). This CDR3 has 15 amino acids. Germline CDR1 reads MGHDK; CDR2 reads SYGVNS. The V end was cut by 3 bases, the J end by 4 bases, with 15 bases between. This CDR3 reads CASSDSTTGSYGYTF. The CDR3 DNA is TGTGCCAGCAGTGATTCAACGACAGGTTCCTATGGCTACACCTTC.

This clonotype has only a few counts. The chain has TRBV5-5 and TRBJ2-7, with no clear D. The CDR3 spans 14 residues. Trimming cost V 4 bases and J 4 bases, with 15 bases left between them. Germline V gene lookup returns CDR1 SGHKS and CDR2 YYEKEE (reference sequence). Here the CDR3 reads CASSARARKYEQYV. Written as DNA, the CDR3 is TGTGCCAGCAGCGCAAGGGCCAGAAAGTACGAGCAGTACGTC.

This clonotype was seen repeatedly, ten times or more. V usage is TRBV9 and J usage is TRBJ1-1, with unresolved D. Looked up from germline, CDR1 is SGDLS and CDR2 is YYNGEE. The CDR3 spans 14 residues. The V end lost 0 bases, the J end lost 3 bases, and 9 bases lay between the germline ends. The CDR3 DNA follows: TGTGCCAGCAGCGTAGATAAGGGAGACACTGAAGCTTTCTTT. Translated: CASSVDKGDTEAFF.

The rearrangement joins TRBV7-9 to TRBJ2-1; D call uncertain. Germline lookup yields CDR1 SEHNR and CDR2 FQNEAQ (reference sequence). V was shortened by 11 bases and J by 3 bases, with 17 bases between the two germline ends. This CDR3 is built from 14 residues. CDR3: CAVPTLEDYNEQFF. The CDR3 nucleotides read TGTGCCGTGCCTACTCTGGAAGACTACAATGAGCAGTTCTTC. Looking up the rest from reference TRBV7-9 and TRBJ2-1 gives the full variable domain: DTGVSQNPRHKITKRGQNVTFRCDPISEHNRLYWYRQTLGQGPEFLTYFQNEAQLEKSRLLSDRFSAERPKGSFSTLEIQRTEQGDSAMYLCAVPTLEDYNEQFFGPGTRLTVL.

The chain recombines TRBV4-1 with TRBJ2-7; 9 bases line up with TRBD1. Germline CDR1 is MGHRA and CDR2 is YSYEKL. V shed 2 bases and J 2 bases; nucleotides not matched to a gene: 10. This CDR3 spans 17 amino acids. The CDR3 nucleotides are TGCGCCAGCAGCCAAACACCTACCCGGGACAGGGCCTACGAGCAGTACGTC. It translates to CASSQTPTRDRAYEQYV.

Notes on this clonotype: A much more abundant neighbour one base away suggests this may be a read error. The genes are TRBV29-1 and TRBJ2-7, with 7 positions matching TRBD1. Germline CDR1 and CDR2: SQVTM and ANQGSEA. CDR3 size: 15 residues. With 8 bases clipped from V and 9 bases from J, the junction kept 22 bases outside the gene matches. The CDR3 DNA reads TGCAGCTCTTCCCCTGGGACAGAAAACCCCCTTGGGCAGTACTTC. Translated: CSSSPGTENPLGQYF.

The chain has TRBV15 and TRBJ2-5; D is unresolved. From germline, CDR1 is LNHNV and CDR2 YYDKDF (reference sequence). This CDR3 spans 16 amino acids. V lost 0 bases, J lost 2 bases, and 13 bases lay in between. CDR3 DNA: TGTGCCACCAGCAGAGATTTTCAACACTGGCAAGAGACCCAGTACTTC. Its protein is CATSRDFQHWQETQYF.